This T cell receptor (beta chain) was recorded in a study of beta chain features in type 1 diabetes. TCRB transcripts that were expressed got sequenced, as all of the isolated RNA had been reverse transcribed. This table comes from immunoSEQ multiplex PCR, and its TCRdb copy is limited to in-frame clones, with some not included. The table includes hundreds of thousands of clones, about 14% detected once. This clone was found a few times. What it recognizes is unknown. Overall study results and limits: For TCRB rearrangement, an influence of HLA type remained unresolved here. Within each of all four CD4+ subsets, Type 1 diabetes patients had TCRB CDR3s that were moderately but significantly shorter.

This clonotype was sampled from a young man with type 1 diabetes. Sequenced: naive CD4+ T cells from blood.

The CDR3 coding sequence is TGCAGCTCCACCAGCTACTATGGCTACACCTTC. This encodes CSSTSYYGYTF. The chain couples TRBV20-1 to TRBJ1-2; D is ambiguous. CDR3 length equals 11 residues. Per germline, CDR1 DFQATT and CDR2 SNEGSKA (reference sequence).